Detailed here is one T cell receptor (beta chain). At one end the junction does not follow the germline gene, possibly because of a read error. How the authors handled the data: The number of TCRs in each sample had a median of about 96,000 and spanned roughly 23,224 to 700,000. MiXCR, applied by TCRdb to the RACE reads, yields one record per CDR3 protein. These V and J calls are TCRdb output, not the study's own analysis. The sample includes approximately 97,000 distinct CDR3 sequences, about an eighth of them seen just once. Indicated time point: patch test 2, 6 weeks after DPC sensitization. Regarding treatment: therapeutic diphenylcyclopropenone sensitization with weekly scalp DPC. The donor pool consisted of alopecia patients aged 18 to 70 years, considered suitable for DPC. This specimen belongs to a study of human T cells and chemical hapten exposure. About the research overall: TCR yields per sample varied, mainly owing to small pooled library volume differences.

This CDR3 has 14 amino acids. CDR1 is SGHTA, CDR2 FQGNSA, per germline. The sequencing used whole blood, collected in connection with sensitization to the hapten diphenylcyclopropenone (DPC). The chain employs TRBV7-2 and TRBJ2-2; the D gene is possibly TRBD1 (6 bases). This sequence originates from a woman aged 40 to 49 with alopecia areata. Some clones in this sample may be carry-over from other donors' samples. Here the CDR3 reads CASSARARKGGLFF. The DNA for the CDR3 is TGTGCCAGCAGCGCCCGGGCACGGAAAGGGGGGCTGTTTTTT.